This T cell receptor (beta chain) was identified during a study of CD8 T cells in Susac syndrome. Study-wide points: Individuals included in the TCR sequencing and HLA analysis were acknowledged by the study to be relatively few in number.

The sequenced target, TCR beta, came from blood CD8+ and CD4+ T cells. As concerns this clonotype: Its target is not known.

Reverse transcription of roughly 0.45 to 1 ug RNA was performed with random hexamers. TCR beta CDR3 was amplified by immunoSEQ covering 54 Vbeta and 13 Jbeta. TCRdb reprocessed the immunoSEQ multiplex PCR reads with MiXCR, giving one entry per CDR3 protein. The profile shows hundreds of thousands of distinct CDR3 sequences, more than 80% of them singletons. Sample: CD8+ T cells from PBMCs. The clonotype comes from a human donor with multiple sclerosis.

In DNA, the CDR3 is TGCAGTGCTATACTGGGGGGAACCGGGGAGCTGTTTTTT. Translating it yields CSAILGGTGELFF. The chain is built from TRBV20-1 and TRBJ2-2, with D possibly matching TRBD2 (6 bases). The germline V and J ends were trimmed by 4 bases and 5 bases, with 11 bases remaining between them. CDR3 length: 13 residues. Germline V lookup: CDR1 DFQATT, CDR2 SNEGSKA (reference sequence).